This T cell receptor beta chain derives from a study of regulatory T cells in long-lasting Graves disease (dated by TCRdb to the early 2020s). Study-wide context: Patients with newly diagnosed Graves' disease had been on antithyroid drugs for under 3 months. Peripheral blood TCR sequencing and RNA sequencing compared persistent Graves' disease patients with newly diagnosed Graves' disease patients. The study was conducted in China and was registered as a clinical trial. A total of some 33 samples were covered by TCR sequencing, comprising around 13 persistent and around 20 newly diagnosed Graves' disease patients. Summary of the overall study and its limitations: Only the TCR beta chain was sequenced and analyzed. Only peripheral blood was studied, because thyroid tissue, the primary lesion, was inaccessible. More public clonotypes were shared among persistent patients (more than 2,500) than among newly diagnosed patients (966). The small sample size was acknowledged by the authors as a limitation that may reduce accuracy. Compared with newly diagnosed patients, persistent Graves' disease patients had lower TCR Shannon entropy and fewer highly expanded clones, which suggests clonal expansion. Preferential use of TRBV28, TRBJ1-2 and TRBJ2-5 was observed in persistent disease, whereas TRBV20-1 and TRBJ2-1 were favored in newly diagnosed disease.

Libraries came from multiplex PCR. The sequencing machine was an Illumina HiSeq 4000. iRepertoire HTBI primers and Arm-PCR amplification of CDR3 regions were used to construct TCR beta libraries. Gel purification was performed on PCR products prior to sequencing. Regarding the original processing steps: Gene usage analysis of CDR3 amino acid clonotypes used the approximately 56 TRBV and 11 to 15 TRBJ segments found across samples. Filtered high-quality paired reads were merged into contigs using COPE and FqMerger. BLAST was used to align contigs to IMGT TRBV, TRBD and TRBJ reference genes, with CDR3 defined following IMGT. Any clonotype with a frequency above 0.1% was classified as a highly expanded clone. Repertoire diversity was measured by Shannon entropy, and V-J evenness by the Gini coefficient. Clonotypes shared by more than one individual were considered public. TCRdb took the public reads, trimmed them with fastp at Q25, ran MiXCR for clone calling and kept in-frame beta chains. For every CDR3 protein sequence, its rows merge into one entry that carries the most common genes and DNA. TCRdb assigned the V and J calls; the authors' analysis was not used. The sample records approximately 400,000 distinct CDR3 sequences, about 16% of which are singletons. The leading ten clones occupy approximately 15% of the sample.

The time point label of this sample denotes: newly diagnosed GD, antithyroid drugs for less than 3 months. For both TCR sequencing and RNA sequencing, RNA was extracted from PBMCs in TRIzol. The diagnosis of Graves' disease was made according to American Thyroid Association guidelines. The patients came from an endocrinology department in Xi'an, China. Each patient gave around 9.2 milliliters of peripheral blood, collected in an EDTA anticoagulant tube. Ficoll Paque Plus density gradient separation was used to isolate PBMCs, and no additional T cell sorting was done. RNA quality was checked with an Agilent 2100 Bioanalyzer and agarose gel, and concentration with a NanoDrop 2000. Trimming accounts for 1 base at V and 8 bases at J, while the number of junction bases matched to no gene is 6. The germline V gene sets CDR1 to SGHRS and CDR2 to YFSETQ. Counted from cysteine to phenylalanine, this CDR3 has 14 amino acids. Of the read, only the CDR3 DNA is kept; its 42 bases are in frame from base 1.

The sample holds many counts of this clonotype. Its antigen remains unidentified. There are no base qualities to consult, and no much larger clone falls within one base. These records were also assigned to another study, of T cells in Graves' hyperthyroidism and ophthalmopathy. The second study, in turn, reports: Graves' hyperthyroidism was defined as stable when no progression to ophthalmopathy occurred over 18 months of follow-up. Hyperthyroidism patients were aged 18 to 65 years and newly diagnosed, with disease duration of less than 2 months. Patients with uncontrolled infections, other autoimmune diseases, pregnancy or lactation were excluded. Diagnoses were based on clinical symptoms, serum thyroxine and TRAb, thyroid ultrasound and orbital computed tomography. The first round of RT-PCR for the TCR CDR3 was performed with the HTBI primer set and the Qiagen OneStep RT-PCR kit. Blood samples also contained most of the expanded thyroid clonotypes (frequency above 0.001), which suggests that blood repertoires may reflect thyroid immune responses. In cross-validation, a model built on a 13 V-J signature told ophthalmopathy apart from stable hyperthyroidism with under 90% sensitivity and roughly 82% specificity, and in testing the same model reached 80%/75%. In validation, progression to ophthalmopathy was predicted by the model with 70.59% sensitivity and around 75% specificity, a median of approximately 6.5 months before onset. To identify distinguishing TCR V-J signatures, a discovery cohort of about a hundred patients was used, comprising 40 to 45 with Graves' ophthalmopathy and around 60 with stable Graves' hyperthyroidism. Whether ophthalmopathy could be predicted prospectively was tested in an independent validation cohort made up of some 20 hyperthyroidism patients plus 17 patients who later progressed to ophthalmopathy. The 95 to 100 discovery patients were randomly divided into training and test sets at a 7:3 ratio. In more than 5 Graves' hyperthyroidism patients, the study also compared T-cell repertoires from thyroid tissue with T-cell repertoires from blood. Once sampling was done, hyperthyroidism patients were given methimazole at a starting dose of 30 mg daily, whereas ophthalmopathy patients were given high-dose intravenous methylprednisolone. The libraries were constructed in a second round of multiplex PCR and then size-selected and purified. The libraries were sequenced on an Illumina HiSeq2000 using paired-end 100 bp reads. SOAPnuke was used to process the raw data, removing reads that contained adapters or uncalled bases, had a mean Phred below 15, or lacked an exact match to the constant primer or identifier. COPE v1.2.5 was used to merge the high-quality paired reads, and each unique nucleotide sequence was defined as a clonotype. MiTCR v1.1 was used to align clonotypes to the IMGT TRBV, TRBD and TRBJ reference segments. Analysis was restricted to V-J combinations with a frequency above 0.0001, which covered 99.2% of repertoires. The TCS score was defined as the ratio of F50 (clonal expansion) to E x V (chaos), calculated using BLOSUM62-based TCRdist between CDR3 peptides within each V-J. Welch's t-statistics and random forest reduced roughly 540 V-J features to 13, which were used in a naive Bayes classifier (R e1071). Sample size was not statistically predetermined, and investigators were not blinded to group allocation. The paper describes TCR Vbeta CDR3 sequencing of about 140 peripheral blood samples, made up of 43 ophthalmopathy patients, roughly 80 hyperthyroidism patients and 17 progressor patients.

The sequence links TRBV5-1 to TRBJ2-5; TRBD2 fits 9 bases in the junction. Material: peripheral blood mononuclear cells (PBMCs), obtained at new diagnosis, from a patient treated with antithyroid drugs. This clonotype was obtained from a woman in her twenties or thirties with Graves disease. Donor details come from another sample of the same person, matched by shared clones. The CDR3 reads CASSLLASGNTQYF. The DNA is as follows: TGCGCCAGCAGCTTGTTGGCTAGCGGGAACACCCAGTACTTC.